This T cell receptor (beta chain) was profiled in a study of blood T cell repertoires in COVID-19. Study-level information: Sites across the United States, Italy and Spain contributed samples from acute and convalescent COVID-19. T cells, B-cell-depleted T cells, or PBMCs supplied cDNA or gDNA.

Original processing notes: Amplifying reference gene primers gave estimates of nucleated cell counts. Only in-frame clones appear in the TCRdb table, and some are missing; sequencing was by immunoSEQ multiplex PCR. V, J and clone size are taken as reported in that table, and D and trimming were inferred from the DNA itself. The sample carries over 200,000 clones, 87% recorded once. Germline V lookup: CDR1 DFQATT, CDR2 SNEGSKA (reference sequence). V was cut by 0 bases and J by 10 bases, with 9 bases left in between. The CDR3 sequence is 11 residues long. The cohort comprised adults aged roughly 18 to 95 years residing in 20 to 25 US areas.

The source is a man under 40 who had recovered from COVID-19. The specimen sequenced was PBMCs or T cells enriched from blood (not recorded which). The chain couples TRBV20-1 to TRBJ1-1; D is undetermined. CDR3 residues: CSARDGRGAFF. CDR3 bases: TGCAGTGCTAGAGATGGCCGGGGAGCTTTCTTT.